This is a list of T cell receptor beta chains from one sample in a study of blood T cell repertoires in COVID-19. Clones were read by immunoSEQ multiplex PCR, and TCRdb kept only the in-frame ones, dropping some. Among around 250,000 clones, roughly four fifths were seen once, and the ten largest hold under 5%. Specimen: PBMCs or T cells enriched from blood (not recorded which). The receptor set was obtained from a man aged 25-45 years with acute COVID-19. Each CDR3 is given with its conserved first and last residue. The D gene is left open where the match is weak. Clone size is not always given. Where it is, it says once, few, many or a class for expanded clones.

D	V	J	size	CDR3	DNA
TRBD2	TRBV6-5	TRBJ2-1	-	CASIQTGTSGREQFF	TGTGCCAGCATTCAGACGGGTACTAGCGGGCGTGAGCAGTTCTTC
TRBD1	TRBV7-8	TRBJ1-6	-	CASSPGQGIYNSPLHF	TGTGCCAGCAGCCCGGGACAGGGAATCTATAATTCACCCCTCCACTTT
-	TRBV14	TRBJ2-1	-	CASSHRRGTVYEQFF	TGTGCCAGCAGCCACCGACGGGGGACAGTTTATGAGCAGTTCTTC
-	TRBV27	TRBJ1-1	-	CASSLSENFGAFF	TGTGCCAGCAGTTTATCAGAGAATTTTGGAGCTTTCTTT
TRBD2	TRBV5-4	TRBJ2-3	-	CASSLWRESSTDTQYF	TGTGCCAGCAGCTTATGGCGGGAGAGTAGCACAGATACGCAGTATTTT
-	TRBV18	TRBJ1-3	once	CASSELQGAGNTIYF	TGTGCCAGCTCAGAGCTTCAAGGGGCTGGAAACACCATATATTTT
TRBD2	TRBV9	TRBJ2-5	-	CASSAGSGGVTQYF	TGTGCCAGCAGCGCCGGGAGCGGGGGGGTGACCCAGTACTTC
-	TRBV6-4	TRBJ1-1	-	CASRSEAFF	TGTGCCAGCAGGTCGGAAGCTTTCTTT
TRBD1	TRBV19	TRBJ1-5	-	CASTGTGVNQPQHF	TGTGCCAGTACTGGGACAGGGGTCAATCAGCCCCAGCATTTT
-	TRBV11-2	TRBJ2-1	once	CASSDRNYNEQFF	TGTGCCAGCAGTGACAGGAATTACAATGAGCAGTTCTTC
-	TRBV12-3/TRBV12-4	TRBJ1-1	-	CASSPVATEAFF	TGTGCCAGCAGTCCGGTCGCCACTGAAGCTTTCTTT
TRBD2	TRBV19	TRBJ2-1	-	CASSISGDNEQFF	TGTGCCAGTAGTATAAGCGGGGATAATGAGCAGTTCTTC